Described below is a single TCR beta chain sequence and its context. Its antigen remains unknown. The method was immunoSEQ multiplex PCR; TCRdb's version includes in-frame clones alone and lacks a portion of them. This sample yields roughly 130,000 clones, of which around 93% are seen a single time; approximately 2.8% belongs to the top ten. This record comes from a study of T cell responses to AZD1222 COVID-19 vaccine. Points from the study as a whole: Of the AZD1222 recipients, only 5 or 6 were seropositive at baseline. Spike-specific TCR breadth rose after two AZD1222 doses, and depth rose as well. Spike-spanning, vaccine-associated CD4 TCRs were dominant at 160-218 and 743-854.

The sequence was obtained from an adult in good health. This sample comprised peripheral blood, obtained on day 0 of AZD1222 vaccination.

The CDR3 spells CASSYYDTEAFF. Here the CDR3 DNA reads TGTGCCAGCAGTTACTACGACACTGAAGCTTTCTTT. The rearrangement uses TRBV6-5 and TRBJ1-1, with D hard to call. The CDR3 is made up of 12 amino acids. Germline V gene sequence: CDR1 MNHEY, CDR2 SVGAGI. Trimming stripped 1 base from V and 3 bases from J, with 3 bases between.